This section outlines one T cell receptor (beta chain) sequence together with its context. Its antigen is still unknown. Within one base of it there is no much larger clone, and no base qualities were kept. The data belong to a study of blood T cell repertoires in COVID-19 (dated by TCRdb to 2018 to 2020). About the study as a whole: Collaborator samples came from the United States, Italy and Spain and covered acute and convalescent phases of COVID-19. The prospective study material was composed of cDNA or gDNA derived from T cells, B-cell-depleted T cells, or PBMCs. Deeply sampled blood TCRbeta repertoires from subjects exposed to, actively infected with, or recovered from COVID-19 were included in the dataset. Where HLA class I and class II types were available, the types were taken from metadata supplied by the sample provider, not from assay-based typing. The sample metadata nearly always contained a de-identified subject ID, COVID-19 status, age in years and sex. The repertoires were released in a freely available public database intended as a resource for research on the immune response to SARS-CoV-2. Samples were obtained from the ongoing ImmuneRACE study (first 160 participants) and from about 1,300 subjects provided by 6 global collaborators. The full study reports these points: The quantity of clinical and demographic metadata differed by source and by participant and was supplied without curation.

Whole blood was collected in K2EDTA tubes by collaborating institutions according to the institutions' own protocols. Collaborator samples were shipped for TCRbeta analysis as frozen whole blood, isolated PBMCs, or DNA extracted from either sample type. Trimming costs V 2 bases and J 4 bases, and their ends lie 12 bases apart. The germline V gene gives CDR1 as KGHSH and CDR2 as LQKENI. The CDR3 sequence holds 15 residues, the cysteine and phenylalanine included. The DNA shown is the 45-base CDR3, in frame from base 1. TCRbeta CDR3 regions were amplified from genomic DNA using the immunoSEQ Assay, a bias-controlled multiplex PCR. In the original analysis: Within the assay, amplification of reference gene primers was used to estimate how many nucleated cells each sample contained. Sequence reads were collapsed and filtered to measure the absolute abundance of every unique TCRbeta CDR3 rearrangement. For each sample, productive Simpson clonality was calculated as the square root of Simpson's diversity index across productive rearrangements. TCRdb took over this immuneACCESS table, retaining in-frame rearrangements with V and J assigned. Such tables are incomplete; in checked studies, under half of the missing clones stem from an unresolved V gene, and the remainder is unexplained. The V and J calls and clone size are taken from that table; D and trimming were inferred from the DNA. In this sample the table shows over 250,000 clones, approximately 85% of which occur a single time. The ten top clones hold 11% of the sample.

This chain is built from TRBV18 and TRBJ1-3, with no confident D gene call. The specimen sequenced was peripheral blood. The source of this sequence is a woman between 65 and 79 years old with acute or convalescent COVID-19. The bases read TGTGCCAGCTCACCAGAGGGCTTGGGAGGAAACACCATATATTTT. It specifies CASSPEGLGGNTIYF.